This TCR beta chain is drawn from a study of PD-1 blockade in classical Hodgkin lymphoma. Concerning this clone: What it binds is not known.

General study findings and limits: Patients who began taking nivolumab under 1 year after ASCT were left out. CD4+ TCR diversity, unlike CD8+, rose significantly by C4D1.

With no exception, relapse followed autologous stem cell transplantation in all patients, and brentuximab vedotin exposure varied. Sequenced by immunoSEQ multiplex PCR; TCRdb stores in-frame clones only, minus some. The sample holds 35,000 to 45,000 clones; around 71% are singletons and the top ten take 3%. The germline gives CDR1 SEHNR, CDR2 FQNEAQ (reference sequence). After removal of 1 base from V and 4 bases from J, the junction contained 5 bases not matched to a gene. The CDR3 is made up of 16 amino acids. The chain is built from TRBV7-9 and TRBJ1-5, with 9 bases aligning to TRBD1. The origin of this receptor is a human donor with classical Hodgkin lymphoma. Sample: peripheral blood mononuclear cells (PBMCs), taken at baseline. The CDR3 DNA reads as TGTGCCAGCAGCTTAGTTAGTGGGACAGGGAATCAGCCCCAGCATTTT. It is translated as CASSLVSGTGNQPQHF.